This T cell receptor (beta chain) was obtained from a study of blood T cell repertoires in COVID-19. The overall study: Some COVID-19 samples were acute and others convalescent; all came from the United States, Italy and Spain.

It was during active infection that Seattle patients were enrolled and then longitudinally followed. Profiling relied on immunoSEQ multiplex PCR, and the TCRdb table lists in-frame clones only, not all of them. The sample lists 250,000 to 300,000 clones, less than 90% occurring once. The clonotype originates from a young woman with COVID-19, enrolled during active disease. Sequencing was done on a sample of peripheral blood.

In DNA, the CDR3 is TGTGCCAGCAGCCTCGGGGGAGGGGGAGACTATGGCTACACCTTC. This gives the protein CASSLGGGGDYGYTF. The chain uses TRBV28 and TRBJ1-2; D possibly corresponds to TRBD1 (6 bases). V dropped 6 bases and J dropped 3 bases, with 17 bases sitting between them. This CDR3 is 15 amino acids long. Per germline, CDR1 MDHEN and CDR2 SYDVKM.